This T cell receptor beta chain was captured in a study of T cell changes during pregnancy in multiple sclerosis. The repertoire was sequenced with immunoSEQ multiplex PCR; TCRdb's copy has only in-frame clones and lacks some. The profile shows tens of thousands of clones, around four fifths of them singletons. The sequence derives from a female donor in good health, enrolled as a control in a pregnancy study. The starting material was CD8+ T cells from peripheral blood mononuclear cells, obtained in the first trimester of pregnancy.

CDR3 loop: CASSLIRGEAFF. In DNA form, the CDR3 reads TGTGCCAGCAGCTTAATCCGGGGTGAAGCTTTCTTT. The genes are TRBV7-9 and TRBJ1-1; D is undetermined. The ends were cut back, 2 bases at V and 7 bases at J, with 8 bases in the middle. Germline V lookup: CDR1 SEHNR, CDR2 FQNEAQ (reference sequence). The CDR3 is made up of 12 amino acids.